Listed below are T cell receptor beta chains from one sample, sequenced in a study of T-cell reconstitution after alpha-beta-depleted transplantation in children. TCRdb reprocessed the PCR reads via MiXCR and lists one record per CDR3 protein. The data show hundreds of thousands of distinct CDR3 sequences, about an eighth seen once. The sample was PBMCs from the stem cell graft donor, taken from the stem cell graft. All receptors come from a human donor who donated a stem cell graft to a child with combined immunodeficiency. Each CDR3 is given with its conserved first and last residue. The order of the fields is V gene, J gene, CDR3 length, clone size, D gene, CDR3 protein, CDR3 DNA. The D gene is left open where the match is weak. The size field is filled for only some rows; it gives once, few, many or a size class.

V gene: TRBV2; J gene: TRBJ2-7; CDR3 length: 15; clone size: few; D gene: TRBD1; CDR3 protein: CASTLPGQGTHEQYF; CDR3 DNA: TGTGCCAGCACCCTTCCGGGACAGGGGACACACGAGCAGTACTTC
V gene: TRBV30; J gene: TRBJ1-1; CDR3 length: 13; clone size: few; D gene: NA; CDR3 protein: CAWTYSLNTEAFF; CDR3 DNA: TGTGCCTGGACATATTCCTTGAACACTGAAGCTTTCTTT
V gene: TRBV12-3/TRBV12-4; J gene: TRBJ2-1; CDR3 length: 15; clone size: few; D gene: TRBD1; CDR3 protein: CASSLNRGRYNEQFF; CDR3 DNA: TGTGCCAGCAGTTTAAACAGGGGGCGTTATAATGAGCAGTTCTTC
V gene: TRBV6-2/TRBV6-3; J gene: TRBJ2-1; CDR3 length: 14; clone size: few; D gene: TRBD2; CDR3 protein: CAAARAGGFREQFF; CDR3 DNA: TGTGCCGCCGCCCGAGCGGGAGGGTTTCGTGAGCAGTTCTTC
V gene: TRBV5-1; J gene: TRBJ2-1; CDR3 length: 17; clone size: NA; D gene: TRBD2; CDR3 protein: CASSRRASGAHYNEQFF; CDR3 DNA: TGCGCCAGCAGCCGGCGGGCTAGCGGGGCACACTACAATGAGCAGTTCTTC
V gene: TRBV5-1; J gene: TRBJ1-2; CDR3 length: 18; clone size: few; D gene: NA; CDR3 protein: CASSLAGGWSAVNYGYTF; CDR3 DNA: TGCGCCAGCAGCTTGGCGGGGGGATGGAGTGCTGTTAACTATGGCTACACCTTC
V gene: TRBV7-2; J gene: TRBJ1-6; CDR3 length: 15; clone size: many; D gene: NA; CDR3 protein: CASSLWGRGNSPLHF; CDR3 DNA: TGTGCCAGCAGCTTATGGGGCAGGGGAAATTCACCCCTCCACTTT
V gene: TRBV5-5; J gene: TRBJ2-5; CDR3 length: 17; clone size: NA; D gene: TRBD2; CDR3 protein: CASSSRKWLAGEETQYF; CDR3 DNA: TGTGCCAGCAGCTCGCGAAAGTGGCTAGCGGGGGAGGAGACCCAGTACTTC
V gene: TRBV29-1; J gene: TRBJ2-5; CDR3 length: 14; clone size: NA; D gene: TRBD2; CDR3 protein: CSVAGGLAIETQYF; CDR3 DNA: TGCAGCGTCGCTGGGGGACTAGCGATTGAGACCCAGTACTTC
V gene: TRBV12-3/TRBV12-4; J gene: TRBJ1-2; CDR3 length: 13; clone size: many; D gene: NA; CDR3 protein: CASSLGRAYGYTF; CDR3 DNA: TGTGCCAGCAGTTTGGGGAGGGCCTATGGCTACACCTTC